Each of the 17 T cell receptor beta chains below was sequenced from the same sample in a study of cytomegalovirus exposure and HLA in healthy donors. PCR employed 60 Vbeta and 13 Jbeta primers. Assay: immunoSEQ multiplex PCR; the TCRdb copy retains only in-frame clones and omits some. The sample holds 130,000 or so clones, about 76% seen once. Source material: PBMCs. The receptor set was obtained from a woman aged 35 to 49 in good health and CMV-seronegative.

In this sample, this clone turned up once. The CDR3 coding sequence is TGTGCCAGCAGCATAACAGGTATCCAGAATCAGCCCCAGCATTTT. Its translation: CASSITGIQNQPQHF. This sequence joins TRBV6-6 and TRBJ1-5, with D perhaps TRBD1 (5 bases). The CDR3 extends over 15 amino acids. Germline-derived CDR1 and CDR2 are MNHNY and SVGAGI (reference sequence). V was shortened by 6 bases and J by 4 bases, with 16 bases between the two germline ends.

As DNA, the CDR3 is TGTGCCAGCAGCTTCCAGGTGAACTCTGGAAACACCATATATTTT. It specifies CASSFQVNSGNTIYF. The rearrangement uses TRBV5-6 and TRBJ1-3, with D uncertain. With 2 bases removed from V and 0 bases from J, the gap between germline ends came to 9 bases. Germline V gene sequence: CDR1 SGHDT, CDR2 YYEEEE. The CDR3 has 15 residues.

The chain combines TRBV28 with TRBJ1-1; D gene ambiguous. The CDR3 is made up of 14 amino acids. The germline gives CDR1 MDHEN, CDR2 SYDVKM. V was cut by 4 bases and J by 1 base, with 10 bases left in between. The CDR3 here is CASSYVLSNTEAFF. The CDR3 DNA follows: TGTGCCAGCAGTTACGTACTGTCGAACACTGAAGCTTTCTTT.

CDR3 region: CASSGQFSGNTIYF. The CDR3 DNA reads as TGCGCCAGCTCGGGACAGTTCTCTGGAAACACCATATATTTT. The chain combines TRBV10-1 with TRBJ1-3; 7 nucleotides align to TRBD1. V was clipped by 8 bases and J by 0 bases; unmatched bases: 4. In germline, CDR1 is WNHNN, CDR2 SYGVQD (reference sequence). The CDR3 extends over 14 amino acids.

V usage is TRBV4-1 and J usage is TRBJ1-3; weak D call: TRBD1 (5 bases). CDR3 size: 17 residues. V lost 0 bases and J lost 0, with 12 bases in between. From germline, CDR1 is MGHRA and CDR2 YSYEKL. CDR3 protein: CASSQDPGGSSGNTIYF. The CDR3 DNA reads TGCGCCAGCAGCCAAGACCCGGGGGGGAGCTCTGGAAACACCATATATTTT.

The CDR3 nucleotides read TGTGCTAGTGGTTTGGGACAGGGGGCAAATTCACCCCTCCACTTT. It yields the protein CASGLGQGANSPLHF. The chain recombines TRBV12-5 with TRBJ1-6; the match to TRBD1 covers 10 bases. Trimming at V came to 1 base and at J to 7 bases, leaving 1 base not matched to a gene. CDR1 is LGHNT, CDR2 FRNRAP, per germline. The CDR3 contains 15 residues.

The chain uses TRBV7-9 and TRBJ2-7, with 10 bases identical to TRBD2. The CDR3 extends over 15 amino acids. The germline gives CDR1 SEHNR, CDR2 FQNEAQ (reference sequence). V lost 5 bases, J lost 0 bases, and 4 bases stayed unmatched. The CDR3 protein is CASSGPSGGSYEQYF. The CDR3, as DNA: TGTGCCAGCAGCGGCCCTAGCGGGGGCTCCTACGAGCAGTACTTC.

This clone was observed a few times. This sequence joins TRBV13 and TRBJ1-2; no definite D call. Germline lookup yields CDR1 PRHDT and CDR2 FYEKMQ (reference sequence). With 11 bases removed from V and 8 bases from J, the gap between germline ends came to 9 bases. This CDR3 region has 9 residues. CDR3 sequence: CAGLGGYTF. The CDR3 DNA is TGTGCCGGACTAGGGGGCTACACCTTC.

The J gene is TRBJ1-5, the V gene TRBV2; D perhaps matches TRBD1 (6 bases). Germline V gene data show CDR1 as SNHLY and CDR2 as FYNNEI. Trimming left V 7 bases short and J 2 bases short, with 12 bases between. CDR3 length: 14 amino acids. The CDR3 reads CASNPGEGNQPQHF. As DNA, the CDR3 is TGTGCCAGCAATCCAGGGGAAGGCAATCAGCCCCAGCATTTT.

V gene TRBV7-6 combines with J gene TRBJ1-2; no definite D call. This CDR3 has 12 residues. CDR1 SGHVS and CDR2 FNYEAQ come from the germline V gene. The germline V and J ends were trimmed by 3 bases and 2 bases, with 4 bases remaining between them. The CDR3 spells CASSFRNYGYTF. The CDR3 coding sequence is TGTGCCAGCAGCTTCAGGAACTATGGCTACACCTTC. The full variable domain, with the rest looked up from reference TRBV7-6 and TRBJ1-2, is GAGVSQSPRYKVTKRGQDVALRCDPISGHVSLYWYRQALGQGPEFLTYFNYEAQQDKSGLPNDRFSAERPEGSISTLTIQRTEQRDSAMYRCASSFRNYGYTFGSGTRLTVV.

The chain recombines TRBV30 with TRBJ1-1, with D possibly being TRBD1 (6 bases). CDR1 GTSNPN and CDR2 SVGIG come from the germline V gene (reference sequence). V gave up 5 bases and J gave up 4 bases, with 11 bases separating them. The CDR3 extends over 12 amino acids. The CDR3: CAWGAGATEAFF. In DNA, the CDR3 is TGTGCCTGGGGCGCAGGGGCCACTGAAGCTTTCTTT.

The chain combines TRBV7-2 with TRBJ1-2; TRBD1 agrees at 9 bases. Germline V gene sequence: CDR1 SGHTA, CDR2 FQGNSA. The junction had 12 bases not matched to a gene; V was cut back by 1 base and J by 0 bases. This CDR3 is built from 19 residues. The CDR3 DNA follows: TGTGCCAGCAGCTTAGTCGGTGGGACAGGGACAGGAGCTAACTATGGCTACACCTTC. Amino acids: CASSLVGGTGTGANYGYTF.

The chain joins TRBV2 to TRBJ1-4; perhaps TRBD1 as D (6 bases). V was trimmed by 8 bases and J by 7 bases, leaving 17 bases between them. From germline, CDR1 is SNHLY and CDR2 FYNNEI. The CDR3 covers 14 residues. CDR3 nucleotide sequence: TGTGCCAGCCGAAGGGGGAGCGGAGGTGAAAAACTGTTTTTT. As protein: CASRRGSGGEKLFF.

The chain joins TRBV2 to TRBJ1-1; weak D call: TRBD1 (6 bases). The CDR3 is 15 amino acids. The ends were cut back, 7 bases at V and 5 bases at J, with 20 bases in the middle. Germline V gene data show CDR1 as SNHLY and CDR2 as FYNNEI. Here the CDR3 reads CASNTGQSDGTEAFF. The CDR3 DNA sequence: TGTGCCAGCAACACCGGACAGTCTGATGGGACTGAAGCTTTCTTT.

This sequence joins TRBV5-4 and TRBJ2-7, with 7 positions matching TRBD2. J was trimmed by 4 bases and V by 3 bases; bases with no gene match: 4. The CDR3 runs 13 residues. Germline V CDR1 and CDR2: SGHNT, YYREEE (reference sequence). For the CDR3, the DNA is TGTGCCAGCAGCTGGGCAGCGGGGTACGAGCAGTACTTC. It yields the protein CASSWAAGYEQYF. The variable domain in full, with the rest retrieved from reference TRBV5-4 and TRBJ2-7, is ETGVTQSPTHLIKTRGQQVTLRCSSQSGHNTVSWYQQALGQGPQFIFQYYREEENGRGNFPPRFSGLQFPNYSSELNVNALELDDSALYLCASSWAAGYEQYFGPGTRLTVT.

The chain couples TRBV4-2 to TRBJ1-6; tentatively, D is TRBD1 (5 bases). The germline CDR1 and CDR2 sequences are LGHNA and YNFKEQ. The CDR3 is made up of 16 amino acids. Trimming cost V 2 bases and J 9 bases, with 17 bases left between them. For the CDR3, the DNA is TGTGCCAGCAGCCAATGGGGCCGAACGATTCGTTCACCCCTCCACTTT. The encoded protein is CASSQWGRTIRSPLHF.

Here the CDR3 reads CASSQVMGAGNSYNEQFF. The CDR3 DNA is TGCGCCAGCAGCCAAGTAATGGGGGCGGGTAACTCCTACAATGAGCAGTTCTTC. V is TRBV4-1 and J is TRBJ2-1, with TRBD1 as a possible D gene (6 bases). Trimming pared 1 base from V and 0 bases from J, leaving 16 bases between. This CDR3 comprises 18 residues. Germline CDR1 is MGHRA and CDR2 is YSYEKL.